Presented here are 13 T cell receptor beta chains from one specimen sequenced in a study of CD8+CD57+ T cells in acquired aplastic anemia listed by TCRdb under 2018. Sequenced using an Illumina HiSeq 2000. Genomic DNA was used as template for profiling of TCR beta VDJ combinations and CDR3 sequences. TCRdb reanalyzed the raw reads on its own, using fastp at Q25 for trimming and MiXCR for clone calling, and kept in-frame beta chains. CDR3 protein duplicates are merged, each entry listing the most common genes and DNA. The sample yields about 220,000 distinct CDR3 sequences; around 46% were counted once. Over 7.5% of the sample is taken by the ten largest. Flow cytometry had shown CD8+CD57+ cell expansion in the patients selected for sequencing. Sequencing was performed on sorted CD4+, CD8+, or CD8+CD57+ T cells (not recorded which) from PBMCs. The receptors originated from a human donor with aplastic anemia.

As concerns this clonotype: Germline and junction disagree at one end, which may indicate a read error. CDR3 amino acids: CASSVGPREGEQYF. The DNA for the CDR3 is TGCGCCAGCAGTGTCGGCCCCAGGGAGGGCGAGCAGTACTTC. This chain uses TRBV2 with TRBJ2-7; 7 bases match TRBD2. The V gene's germline CDR1 is SNHLY and CDR2 FYNNEI. This CDR3 is built from 14 residues.

The chain has TRBV14 and TRBJ2-5; D possibly corresponds to TRBD1 (5 bases). The ends were cut back, 2 bases at V and 5 bases at J, with 9 bases in the middle. Germline V gene data show CDR1 as SGHDN and CDR2 as FVKESK. The length of the CDR3 is 13 residues. The CDR3 protein is CASSQWGFETQYF. CDR3 DNA: TGTGCCAGCAGCCAATGGGGCTTTGAGACCCAGTACTTC.

The chain joins TRBV29-1 to TRBJ2-3, with TRBD2 as a possible D gene (7 bases). Trimming took 6 bases from V and 6 from J, leaving 16 bases between them. Germline assignment: CDR1 SQVTM and CDR2 ANQGSEA. This CDR3 spans 13 amino acids. The CDR3 loop reads CSVYLQGGDTQYF. The CDR3 nucleotides read TGCAGCGTCTACTTACAGGGAGGGGATACGCAGTATTTT.

The chain combines TRBV10-3 with TRBJ1-2; 8 nucleotides agree with TRBD1. The CDR3 length is 13 residues. Per germline, CDR1 ENHRY and CDR2 SYGVKD. V was clipped by 9 bases and J by 7 bases; unmatched bases: 10. CDR3 sequence: CAIKGQGAGGYTF. CDR3 coding DNA: TGTGCCATAAAGGGTCAGGGGGCGGGTGGCTACACCTTC.

In regard to this clonotype: A much larger clone sits a single nucleotide away, making a read error possible. Here the CDR3 omits its conserved ending phenylalanine or tryptophan, so a read error is the likely source. The chain recombines TRBV4-1 with TRBJ2-1, with a weak D call TRBD2 (6 bases). V was pared by 6 bases and J by 8 bases, with 17 bases between. Germline CDR1 is MGHRA and CDR2 is YSYEKL. The length of the CDR3 is 14 residues. The chain's CDR3 is CASSWGGAGDEQFL. In DNA form, the CDR3 reads TGCGCCAGCAGTTGGGGCGGGGCCGGAGATGAGCAGTTCCTC.

The rearrangement joins TRBV14 to TRBJ2-5; TRBD2 agrees at 9 bases. The V gene end was trimmed by 1 base and the J gene end by 4 bases; junction bases not matched to a gene: 13. CDR1 and CDR2 (germline): SGHDN, FVKESK. The CDR3 length is 18 residues. The CDR3 DNA sequence: TGTGCCAGCAGCCAAGGACTAGCGGAGATGAGGTTTTTAGAGACCCAGTACTTC. This codes for CASSQGLAEMRFLETQYF.

This clonotype was seen repeatedly, ten times or more. The CDR3, as DNA: TGTGCCAGCAGGGTCGGGGGCCCTAGGACCGGGGAGCTGTTTTTT. It is translated as CASRVGGPRTGELFF. This chain uses TRBV9 with TRBJ2-2; either TRBD1 or TRBD2 may supply D (6 bases each). The V end lost 5 bases, the J end lost 5 bases, and 16 bases lay between the germline ends. Germline CDR1 SGDLS, CDR2 YYNGEE. The CDR3 has 15 amino acids.

This clonotype was observed at least ten times. The chain couples TRBV5-8 to TRBJ1-4; a weak D match, TRBD1 (5 bases). V lost 0 bases and J lost 8, with 14 bases in between. The CDR3 is 15 amino acids. Germline V gene sequence: CDR1 SGHTS, CDR2 YDEGEE. CDR3 in amino acids: CASSLDRGSREKLFF. CDR3 bases: TGTGCCAGCAGCTTGGACCGGGGCTCTCGGGAAAAACTGTTTTTT.

This clonotype showed up just a few times. V gene TRBV7-2 combines with J gene TRBJ2-7; tentatively, D is TRBD1 (6 bases). Germline V lookup: CDR1 SGHTA, CDR2 FQGNSA. The length of the CDR3 is 15 residues. The ends were cut back, 3 bases at V and 7 bases at J, with 19 bases in the middle. The CDR3 loop reads CASSFRGGPYNEQYF. CDR3 DNA sequence: TGTGCCAGCAGCTTTCGTGGGGGCCCATACAATGAGCAGTACTTC.

This clonotype has a count of ten or more. The rearrangement uses TRBV19 and TRBJ2-5, with D possibly matching TRBD2 (6 bases). Trimming shortened V by 3 bases and J by 3 bases, and 11 bases separated the two germline ends. The CDR3 contains 14 residues. Germline-derived CDR1 and CDR2 are LNHDA and SQIVND (reference sequence). DNA of the CDR3: TGTGCCAGTAGTATTCTTTGGGGGGAAGAGACCCAGTACTTC. This translates into CASSILWGEETQYF.

This clonotype was recorded many times. The J gene is TRBJ1-4, the V gene TRBV7-6; TRBD1 might be the D (5 bases). The germline V gene has CDR1 SGHVS and CDR2 FNYEAQ. This CDR3 region has 16 residues. Deletions cut 4 bases from V and 7 bases from J, with 19 bases between. The CDR3 is CASSSPGLGRREKLFF. The CDR3 coding sequence is TGTGCCAGCAGCTCACCCGGGTTGGGGCGTCGTGAAAAACTGTTTTTT.

This clonotype occurred a few times. V gene TRBV6-1 combines with J gene TRBJ2-1; D unclear. This CDR3 region has 14 residues. Germline V gene sequence: CDR1 MNHNS, CDR2 SASEGT. V was cut by 6 bases and J by 9 bases, with 18 bases left in between. The CDR3 DNA is TGTGCCAGCAGACCTCCCCGTCCCGTGGTTGAGCAGTTCTTC. As protein: CASRPPRPVVEQFF.

This clonotype was counted at least ten times. The CDR3 loop is CASSPGDVGTEAFF. CDR3 nucleotides: TGTGCCAGCAGCCCCGGAGATGTGGGCACTGAAGCTTTCTTT. The chain recombines TRBV9 with TRBJ1-1; the D is unclear. CDR1 and CDR2 (germline): SGDLS, YYNGEE. The ends were cut back, 4 bases at V and 4 bases at J, with 14 bases in the middle. This CDR3 has 14 amino acids.